The 9 T cell receptor beta chains reported below all come from one sample, sequenced in a study of blood T cell repertoires in COVID-19. The assay was immunoSEQ multiplex PCR, and TCRdb's table has in-frame clones only and misses some. Here the sample spans about 240,000 clones, roughly four fifths being singletons. The sample consisted of peripheral blood. These receptors were obtained from a woman aged 80 or over with acute or convalescent COVID-19.

The gene calls are TRBV2 and TRBJ2-3; 12 nucleotides line up with TRBD2. The CDR3 is 17 amino acids. Per the germline V gene, CDR1 is SNHLY and CDR2 is FYNNEI. The V segment lost 1 base and the J segment 0 bases; nucleotides outside the gene matches: 2. The DNA of the CDR3 is TGTGCCAGCAGTGAAGGGCTAGCGGGGGGGAGCACAGATACGCAGTATTTT. Its protein is CASSEGLAGGSTDTQYF.

The gene calls are TRBV9 and TRBJ1-3, with D unresolved. The CDR3 has 15 amino acids. Trimming pared 0 bases from V and 0 bases from J, leaving 7 bases between. From germline, CDR1 is SGDLS and CDR2 YYNGEE. CDR3 DNA: TGTGCCAGCAGCGTAGATCCCGGCTCTGGAAACACCATATATTTT. As protein: CASSVDPGSGNTIYF. The variable domain in full, completed from reference TRBV9 and TRBJ1-3, reads DSGVTQTPKHLITATGQRVTLRCSPRSGDLSVYWYQQSLDQGLQFLIQYYNGEERAKGNILERFSAQQFPDLHSELNLSSLELGDSALYFCASSVDPGSGNTIYFGEGSWLTVV.

V gene TRBV5-4 combines with J gene TRBJ2-2, with 9 bases matching TRBD1. The V gene's germline CDR1 is SGHNT and CDR2 YYREEE (reference sequence). The CDR3 sequence is 14 residues long. Trimming at V came to 4 bases and at J to 6 bases, leaving 4 bases not matched to a gene. In DNA form, the CDR3 reads TGTGCCAGCAGCAAGGGACAGGGCCCCGGGGAGCTGTTTTTT. Translated, it gives CASSKGQGPGELFF.

The chain employs TRBV2 and TRBJ1-2; no reliable D call. Germline assignment: CDR1 SNHLY and CDR2 FYNNEI. V was shortened by 5 bases and J by 4 bases, with 14 bases between the two germline ends. The CDR3 extends over 14 amino acids. DNA for the CDR3: TGTGCCAGCAGTAATGGGCGGACTAGCTATGGCTACACCTTC. This encodes CASSNGRTSYGYTF.

This sequence joins TRBV9 and TRBJ2-2, with 9 nucleotides matching TRBD2. Germline CDR1 SGDLS, CDR2 YYNGEE. Trimming cost V 0 bases and J 3 bases; bases outside gene matches: 15. CDR3 length: 20 amino acids. The CDR3 sequence is CASSVGTLGLAGLYTGELFF. The CDR3 DNA reads as TGTGCCAGCAGCGTAGGGACGTTGGGCCTAGCGGGGCTTTACACCGGGGAGCTGTTTTTT.

The rearrangement uses TRBV28 and TRBJ1-1; 7 nucleotides agree with TRBD1. Germline CDR1 is MDHEN and CDR2 is SYDVKM. The CDR3 contains 15 residues. Trimming at V came to 8 bases and at J to 1 base, leaving 10 bases not matched to a gene. The CDR3 is CASGGQVGANTEAFF. DNA for the CDR3: TGTGCCAGCGGCGGACAGGTGGGGGCGAACACTGAAGCTTTCTTT.

The chain joins TRBV2 to TRBJ1-6, with 8 bases matching TRBD1. V shed 2 bases, J shed 6 bases, and the junction held 3 bases outside the gene matches. The CDR3 runs 15 residues. The germline V gene has CDR1 SNHLY and CDR2 FYNNEI. The CDR3 nucleotides are TGTGCCAGCAGTGAACAGGGGGCTTCTAATTCACCCCTCCACTTT. Its translation is CASSEQGASNSPLHF.

V gene TRBV18 combines with J gene TRBJ2-4, with D tentatively TRBD1 (5 bases). The V end lost 0 bases, the J end lost 5 bases, and 11 bases lay between the germline ends. Per the germline V gene, CDR1 is KGHSH and CDR2 is LQKENI. This CDR3 spans 15 amino acids. The DNA of the CDR3 is TGTGCCAGCTCACCACCGATGAAGACAGAAAACATTCAGTACTTC. This sequence encodes CASSPPMKTENIQYF. Filled out from reference TRBV18 and TRBJ2-4, the complete variable domain reads NAGVMQNPRHLVRRRGQEARLRCSPMKGHSHVYWYRQLPEEGLKFMVYLQKENIIDESGMPKERFSAEFPKEGPSILRIQQVVRGDSAAYFCASSPPMKTENIQYFGAGTRLSVL.

V gene TRBV21-1 combines with J gene TRBJ1-2; TRBD1 is the table's D call and was not checked against the DNA. TRBV21-1 is described as a pseudogene. The CDR3 runs 14 residues. CDR3 DNA sequence: TGTGCCAGCAGCAATTGGGCAGAAAACTATGGCTACACCTTC. This gives the protein CASSNWAENYGYTF.